Below, 22 T cell receptor beta chains from the same sample are listed, as sequenced in a study of cytotoxic CD8 clonotypes in ibrutinib-treated CLL. Method: immunoSEQ multiplex PCR; TCRdb's copy keeps in-frame clones and lacks some. The sample consists of about 50,000 clones, around 52% of them appearing once. Sequenced material: PBMCs, taken after 24 months of ibrutinib treatment. These receptors were taken from a human donor with chronic lymphocytic leukemia.

The chain carries TRBV5-5 and TRBJ1-2; D may be TRBD1 (6 bases). V lost 0 bases, J lost 5 bases, and 11 bases lay in between. The CDR3 covers 14 residues. Germline V CDR1 and CDR2: SGHKS, YYEKEE (reference sequence). CDR3 in DNA: TGTGCCAGCAGCTTGGGCGAGGGACAATATGGCTACACCTTC. This sequence encodes CASSLGEGQYGYTF.

The CDR3: CASSGSGVNYNEQFF. The CDR3 nucleotides read TGTGCCAGTAGTGGTAGCGGGGTTAACTACAATGAGCAGTTCTTC. The chain couples TRBV19 to TRBJ2-1; 8 positions agree with TRBD2. V trimming: 5 bases; J trimming: 3 bases; junction bases outside the gene matches: 6. Germline loops: CDR1 LNHDA, CDR2 SQIVND (reference sequence). The CDR3 contains 15 residues.

The rearrangement links TRBV6-5 to TRBJ1-2; 7 bases align to TRBD1. The CDR3 has 15 amino acids. Germline assignment: CDR1 MNHEY and CDR2 SVGAGI. V shed 6 bases and J 4 bases; nucleotides not matched to a gene: 11. This chain's CDR3 is CASRGAGQLIYGYTF. The DNA for the CDR3 is TGTGCCAGCAGGGGGGCGGGACAGTTGATCTATGGCTACACCTTC.

The chain recombines TRBV5-1 with TRBJ1-1; no reliable D call. This CDR3 region has 12 residues. CDR1 and CDR2 from the germline V gene are SGHRS and YFSETQ. Trimming removed 0 bases from V and 8 bases from J, with 8 bases in between. CDR3 residues: CASSLAPAEAFF. In DNA form, the CDR3 reads TGCGCCAGCAGCTTGGCCCCGGCAGAAGCTTTCTTT.

The V gene is TRBV5-1, the J gene TRBJ1-2, with D hard to call. Deletions cut 0 bases from V and 0 bases from J, with 6 bases between. The CDR3 is 14 amino acids. CDR1 SGHRS and CDR2 YFSETQ come from the germline V gene. The CDR3 is CASSLESPNYGYTF. As DNA, the CDR3 is TGCGCCAGCAGCTTGGAGTCCCCTAACTATGGCTACACCTTC.

This clone was found once. V and J are TRBV27 and TRBJ2-7; 11 bases are a match to TRBD1. The CDR3 spans 13 residues. After removal of 3 bases from V and 13 bases from J, the junction contained 8 bases not matched to a gene. The germline gives CDR1 MNHEY, CDR2 SMNVEV (reference sequence). The CDR3 sequence: CASSFSDRGREYF. The DNA for the CDR3 is TGTGCCAGCAGTTTCTCGGACAGGGGGCGCGAATACTTC.

The V gene is TRBV7-9, the J gene TRBJ2-7; 10 bases fit TRBD1. There are 13 residues in the CDR3. Germline V gene lookup returns CDR1 SEHNR and CDR2 FQNEAQ (reference sequence). Trimming removed 6 bases from V and 3 bases from J; junction bases left unmatched: 2. CDR3 loop: CASRGTGVYEQYF. CDR3 nucleotide sequence: TGTGCCAGCAGGGGGACAGGGGTCTACGAGCAGTACTTC.

This rearrangement joins TRBV7-9 to TRBJ1-3, with D tentatively TRBD1 (5 bases). This CDR3 is 14 amino acids long. Germline CDR1 SEHNR, CDR2 FQNEAQ (reference sequence). Trimming removed 5 bases from V and 4 bases from J, with 12 bases in between. The CDR3 DNA is TGTGCCAGCAGCCTGGGACTGTCGGGAAACACCATATATTTT. Protein sequence: CASSLGLSGNTIYF.

The genes are TRBV5-1 and TRBJ2-2, with D tentatively TRBD2 (6 bases). Germline values: CDR1 SGHRS, CDR2 YFSETQ. The V end was cut by 0 bases, the J end by 3 bases, with 15 bases between. This CDR3 has 17 amino acids. Here the CDR3 reads CASSLGFRDSDTGELFF. The CDR3 coding sequence is TGCGCCAGCAGCTTGGGTTTCCGGGACTCCGACACCGGGGAGCTGTTTTTT.

The gene calls are TRBV5-1 and TRBJ2-5, with D perhaps TRBD2 (5 bases). This CDR3 has 14 residues. Germline CDR1 reads SGHRS; CDR2 reads YFSETQ. V was shortened by 0 bases and J by 3 bases, with 9 bases between the two germline ends. The CDR3 DNA sequence: TGCGCCAGCAGCTTGGGACGGGAAAAAGAGACCCAGTACTTC. It translates to CASSLGREKETQYF.

This sequence joins TRBV5-4 and TRBJ2-1, with TRBD1 identical over 9 bases. Germline loops: CDR1 SGHNT, CDR2 YYREEE (reference sequence). This CDR3 has 15 residues. V lost 3 bases, J lost 5 bases, and 6 bases stayed unmatched. The DNA of the CDR3 is TGTGCCAGCAGCTCCACAGGGGGCAAGGACAATGAGCAGTTCTTC. It is translated as CASSSTGGKDNEQFF.

This clone was seen a few times. This chain uses TRBV7-8 with TRBJ2-7; possible D gene TRBD1, 5 bases. From germline, CDR1 is SGHVS and CDR2 FQNEAQ. The CDR3 consists of 14 residues. With 4 bases removed from V and 3 bases from J, the gap between germline ends came to 13 bases. The CDR3 protein is CASSSTRQGYEQYF. The CDR3 region has the DNA TGTGCCAGCAGCTCTACAAGGCAGGGCTACGAGCAGTACTTC.

This chain connects TRBV6-1 to TRBJ2-1, with D possibly TRBD1 on 6 matching bases. Trimming stripped 4 bases from V and 1 base from J, with 14 bases between. This CDR3 has 16 amino acids. CDR1 is MNHNS, CDR2 SASEGT, per germline. The CDR3 DNA reads TGTGCCAGCAGTGTCTCCGGGACACGATCCTACAATGAGCAGTTCTTC. Translating it yields CASSVSGTRSYNEQFF.

In this sample, this clone turned up a few times. The V call is TRBV14, the J call TRBJ2-1; D tentatively reads TRBD1 or TRBD2 (5 bases each). The CDR3 is 13 residues long. Germline V gene lookup returns CDR1 SGHDN and CDR2 FVKESK. Trimming removed 4 bases from V and 6 bases from J, with 10 bases in between. CDR3 in amino acids: CASSPLGVNEQFF. CDR3 coding DNA: TGTGCCAGCAGCCCTCTGGGGGTCAATGAGCAGTTCTTC.

This chain joins TRBV10-3 and TRBJ2-2; the D gene is possibly TRBD1 (5 bases). CDR1 and CDR2 from the germline V gene are ENHRY and SYGVKD. The length of the CDR3 is 16 residues. The ends were cut back, 4 bases at V and 6 bases at J, with 18 bases in the middle. CDR3: CAISGSSRQGAGELFF. The CDR3, as DNA: TGTGCCATCAGTGGAAGTTCTCGGCAAGGGGCCGGGGAGCTGTTTTTT.

Ten or more counts support this clone. CDR3 region: CASSFEPKETQYF. CDR3 coding DNA: TGTGCCAGCAGCTTTGAACCAAAAGAGACCCAGTACTTC. The chain employs TRBV11-2 and TRBJ2-5; no clear D gene. CDR1 is SGHAT and CDR2 is FQNNGV in the germline V gene. V was clipped by 3 bases and J by 3 bases, with 8 bases between them. CDR3 length equals 13 residues.

The rearrangement joins TRBV27 to TRBJ1-3, with D maybe TRBD1 (6 bases). Germline V lookup: CDR1 MNHEY, CDR2 SMNVEV (reference sequence). This CDR3 region has 13 residues. V dropped 3 bases and J dropped 4 bases, with 7 bases sitting between them. CDR3 nucleotides: TGTGCCAGCAGTTTCCAGGGGGGAAACACCATATATTTT. Translated: CASSFQGGNTIYF.

This clone occurred a few times. The gene calls are TRBV5-1 and TRBJ2-7; 8 nucleotides line up with TRBD1. Germline CDR1 and CDR2: SGHRS and YFSETQ. Germline trimming cut 3 bases from V and 2 bases from J; bases unmatched to any gene: 10. The CDR3 runs to 16 residues. The CDR3 DNA reads as TGCGCCAGCAGCTCCCAAAGCGGACAGGGTGCCTACGAGCAGTACTTC. It specifies CASSSQSGQGAYEQYF.

This clone was picked up one time. The chain joins TRBV9 to TRBJ2-7; D call uncertain. This CDR3 is built from 15 residues. V was shortened by 0 bases and J by 2 bases, with 12 bases between the two germline ends. Germline V CDR1 and CDR2: SGDLS, YYNGEE. CDR3: CASSVEGGDTYEQYF. CDR3 coding DNA: TGTGCCAGCAGCGTAGAAGGCGGAGACACCTACGAGCAGTACTTC.

This chain uses TRBV6-5 with TRBJ1-1; TRBD1 is a possible D gene (6 bases). CDR1 MNHEY and CDR2 SVGAGI come from the germline V gene. Trimming took 6 bases from V and 10 from J, leaving 18 bases between them. The CDR3 runs to 13 residues. The chain's CDR3 is CASRPTGGGRAFF. CDR3 sequence (DNA): TGTGCCAGCAGGCCCACCGGAGGGGGTCGAGCTTTCTTT.

This chain joins TRBV5-1 and TRBJ2-6; D may correspond to TRBD1 or TRBD2 (5 bases each). The V gene lost 3 bases and the J gene lost 0 bases, with 13 bases spanning the gap. From germline, CDR1 is SGHRS and CDR2 YFSETQ. This CDR3 is built from 17 residues. CDR3 DNA sequence: TGCGCCAGCAGCTCCGCTCCGGGGCCCTCTGGGGCCAACGTCCTGACTTTC. This codes for CASSSAPGPSGANVLTF.

The chain has TRBV6-5 and TRBJ2-1; D unresolved. The germline CDR1 and CDR2 sequences are MNHEY and SVGAGI. There are 16 residues in the CDR3. With 2 bases removed from V and 0 bases from J, the gap between germline ends came to 11 bases. The CDR3 reads CASSYLTLSSYNEQFF. The CDR3 nucleotides are TGTGCCAGCAGTTACCTAACACTGAGCTCCTACAATGAGCAGTTCTTC.